The clone carrying this T cell receptor beta chain was found once. The antigen is undetermined. The naive CD8 population came from CD45RO-negative cells selected for CCR7, without terminally differentiated effector memory CD45RA+ cells. Only Caucasian adults living in Nashville, Tennessee made up the donor group. These data come from a study of shared clonotypes between healthy human individuals. In the study overall: A donor's plate count was three for CD4 naive and three for CD4 memory; CD8 naive had two and CD8 memory one. The study's findings and limits: Naive subsets, compared against memory subsets, generally had larger estimated richness values.

This CDR3 is 14 amino acids long. V was cut by 5 bases and J by 3 bases, with 13 bases left in between. Per the germline V gene, CDR1 is SGHVS and CDR2 is FQNEAQ. In the original analysis: Without quality scores, immunoSEQ junctional reads could not be filtered like full-length reads. The repertoire was sequenced with immunoSEQ multiplex PCR; TCRdb's copy has only in-frame clones and lacks some. The V and J calls and clone size are taken from that table; D and trimming were inferred from the DNA. The sample contains approximately 1.9 million clones, 85% to 95% of which appear only once. What was sequenced was naive CD8+ T cells from PBMCs. The source is a man aged 18 to 30 in good health. Some clones in this sample may be carry-over from other donors' samples. The chain couples TRBV7-8 to TRBJ2-5; D unclear. The CDR3 DNA sequence: TGTGCCAGCAGCCCGAAGAACATCAAAGAGACCCAGTACTTC. Amino acid sequence: CASSPKNIKETQYF.